A single sample gave rise to the 23 T cell receptor beta chains below, sequenced in a study of cytomegalovirus exposure and HLA in healthy donors. The PCR employed 60 Vbeta primers together with 13 Jbeta primers. Method: immunoSEQ multiplex PCR; TCRdb's copy keeps in-frame clones and lacks some. The table includes around 120,000 clones, about 80% detected once. Sequenced material: PBMCs. These TCRs come from a woman between 40 and 50 years old in good health and CMV-seronegative.

The CDR3 here is CASITGTSGFYNEQFF. CDR3 in DNA: TGTGCCAGCATAACCGGGACTAGCGGATTTTACAATGAGCAGTTCTTC. J is TRBJ2-1 and V is TRBV7-8; TRBD2 aligns across 11 bases. The junction had 9 bases not matched to a gene; V was cut back by 7 bases and J by 4 bases. This CDR3 region has 16 residues. CDR1 and CDR2 (germline): SGHVS, FQNEAQ.

The count of this clone is one. The chain uses TRBV15 and TRBJ1-2; D is undetermined. CDR1 LNHNV and CDR2 YYDKDF come from the germline V gene (reference sequence). This CDR3 spans 13 amino acids. Trimming removed 3 bases at V and 4 bases at J, with 9 bases between. CDR3 amino acids: CATSREAGYGYTF. The CDR3, as DNA: TGTGCCACCAGCAGGGAGGCGGGCTATGGCTACACCTTC.

The V gene is TRBV2, the J gene TRBJ2-2, with TRBD1 matching 8 bases. The V gene's germline CDR1 is SNHLY and CDR2 FYNNEI. This CDR3 has 16 residues. V trimming: 3 bases; J trimming: 7 bases; junction bases outside the gene matches: 10. Here the CDR3 reads CASSDAGGVYSGELFF. Written as DNA, the CDR3 is TGTGCCAGCAGTGATGCAGGGGGCGTGTACAGCGGGGAGCTGTTTTTT.

The rearrangement uses TRBV29-1 and TRBJ2-5; D is unclear. Germline V gives CDR1 SQVTM, CDR2 ANQGSEA. The V and J ends lost 5 bases and 1 base respectively, with 8 bases between them. The CDR3 has 12 amino acids. The CDR3 here is CSVLGLQETQYF. CDR3 in DNA: TGCAGCGTTCTAGGTCTCCAAGAGACCCAGTACTTC.

The chain joins TRBV4-3 to TRBJ2-1; TRBD2 might be the D (5 bases). The CDR3 runs to 15 residues. The V gene's germline CDR1 is LGHNA and CDR2 YSLEER. V lost 1 base, J lost 7 bases, and 14 bases lay in between. This CDR3 reads CASSQVLGSGNEQFF. Written as DNA, the CDR3 is TGCGCCAGCAGCCAAGTGTTGGGATCGGGGAATGAGCAGTTCTTC.

This chain joins TRBV23-1 and TRBJ2-7; 7 positions agree with TRBD1. TRBV23-1 is flagged as an ORF with uncertain function. Trimming took 4 bases from V and 7 from J; bases not matched to a gene: 7. CDR3 size: 13 residues. The chain's CDR3 is CASSRSQGSEQYF. CDR3 DNA sequence: TGCGCCAGCAGTCGCTCACAGGGGAGTGAGCAGTACTTC.

This clone was observed a few times. The chain joins TRBV5-1 to TRBJ2-2, with TRBD1 as a possible D gene (5 bases). Germline V gene lookup returns CDR1 SGHRS and CDR2 YFSETQ. This CDR3 region has 13 residues. With 3 bases removed from V and 6 bases from J, the gap between germline ends came to 9 bases. The CDR3 here is CASSSQGPGELFF. The CDR3 DNA reads TGCGCCAGCAGCTCGCAGGGCCCCGGGGAGCTGTTTTTT. Filled out from reference TRBV5-1 and TRBJ2-2, the complete variable domain reads KAGVTQTPRYLIKTRGQQVTLSCSPISGHRSVSWYQQTPGQGLQFLFEYFSETQRNKGNFPGRFSGRQFSNSRSEMNVSTLELGDSALYLCASSSQGPGELFFGEGSRLTVL.

The rearrangement uses TRBV19 and TRBJ2-2; 10 bases fit TRBD2. V gave up 6 bases and J gave up 6 bases; unmatched junction bases: 7. Germline V gives CDR1 LNHDA, CDR2 SQIVND (reference sequence). The CDR3 is 15 residues long. CDR3 protein: CASREASGGSGELFF. The CDR3 DNA follows: TGTGCCAGTAGGGAGGCTAGCGGGGGTTCCGGGGAGCTGTTTTTT.

The J gene is TRBJ2-2, the V gene TRBV7-6; D gene unclear. The CDR3 length is 14 residues. The V end was cut by 5 bases, the J end by 3 bases, with 10 bases between. Germline CDR1 reads SGHVS; CDR2 reads FNYEAQ. CDR3 in DNA: TGTGCCAGCAGCCCGACTGTCTACACCGGGGAGCTGTTTTTT. Residues: CASSPTVYTGELFF.

V gene TRBV10-3 combines with J gene TRBJ2-7, with D perhaps TRBD2 (5 bases). Germline assignment: CDR1 ENHRY and CDR2 SYGVKD. V lost 6 bases and J 5 bases, leaving 17 bases between the germline ends. The CDR3 is 14 amino acids. CDR3 coding DNA: TGTGCCATCAGGCCGGGATCCCAAGCGGACGAGCAGTACTTC. This gives the protein CAIRPGSQADEQYF.

The genes are TRBV10-3 and TRBJ2-2; TRBD2 is a possible D gene (7 bases). There are 17 residues in the CDR3. CDR1 is ENHRY and CDR2 is SYGVKD in the germline V gene. The V and J ends lost 6 bases and 0 bases respectively, with 17 bases between them. Here the CDR3 DNA reads TGTGCCATCAGCTCTAGGGAGGGACAAACGAACACCGGGGAGCTGTTTTTT. Translation gives CAISSREGQTNTGELFF.

The V gene is TRBV5-4, the J gene TRBJ2-1; 9 bases are shared with TRBD2. The CDR3 length is 14 residues. Germline V gives CDR1 SGHNT, CDR2 YYREEE (reference sequence). V trimming: 3 bases; J trimming: 10 bases; junction bases outside the gene matches: 8. CDR3 coding DNA: TGTGCCAGCAGCTCTGCGACTAGCGGAGTAGAGCAGTTCTTC. This codes for CASSSATSGVEQFF.

The chain employs TRBV2 and TRBJ2-7; D is possibly TRBD2 (5 bases). This CDR3 region has 12 residues. Germline CDR1 reads SNHLY; CDR2 reads FYNNEI. Deletions cut 3 bases from V and 6 bases from J, with 9 bases between. The CDR3 DNA reads TGTGCCAGCAGTGATCGAGGGCCCGAGCAGTACTTC. Translating gives CASSDRGPEQYF.

The chain combines TRBV29-1 with TRBJ2-7; D is possibly TRBD2 (7 bases). This CDR3 region has 14 residues. V lost 5 bases and J 4 bases, leaving 18 bases between the germline ends. CDR1 SQVTM and CDR2 ANQGSEA come from the germline V gene. In DNA form, the CDR3 reads TGCAGCGTTACATTCGGGGAGGGACATTACGAGCAGTACTTC. The encoded protein is CSVTFGEGHYEQYF.

The chain has TRBV4-3 and TRBJ1-1, with TRBD1 as a possible D gene (5 bases). Germline CDR1 LGHNA, CDR2 YSLEER. Trimming stripped 0 bases from V and 1 base from J, with 12 bases between. The CDR3 loop spans 16 amino acids. In DNA, the CDR3 is TGCGCCAGCAGCCAAGAACTGACAGCTTGGAACACTGAAGCTTTCTTT. Encoded protein: CASSQELTAWNTEAFF.

The rearrangement uses TRBV9 and TRBJ2-1; 8 nucleotides align to TRBD2. Germline V lookup: CDR1 SGDLS, CDR2 YYNGEE. This CDR3 contains 15 residues. J lost 5 bases, V lost 2 bases, and 6 bases had no gene match. The CDR3 coding sequence is TGTGCCAGCAGCGTGGGCGGGAGGACTGACAATGAGCAGTTCTTC. It translates to CASSVGGRTDNEQFF.

V is TRBV4-1 and J is TRBJ2-7, with 11 bases lining up with TRBD2. The CDR3 spans 16 residues. Looked up from germline, CDR1 is MGHRA and CDR2 is YSYEKL. J was trimmed by 3 bases and V by 3 bases; bases with no gene match: 7. The CDR3 protein is CASSQVIAGGDYEQYF. The CDR3 nucleotides are TGCGCCAGCAGCCAGGTTATAGCGGGAGGGGACTACGAGCAGTACTTC.

The chain links TRBV4-2 to TRBJ1-1, with D possibly TRBD1 on 5 matching bases. This CDR3 is built from 16 residues. Germline CDR1 and CDR2: LGHNA and YNFKEQ. Trimming left V 0 bases short and J 4 bases short, with 15 bases between. CDR3 sequence: CASSQELDGGGTEAFF. CDR3 bases: TGTGCCAGCAGCCAAGAGTTAGACGGGGGTGGCACTGAAGCTTTCTTT.

The chain links TRBV13 to TRBJ1-1; D gene uncertain. The CDR3 sequence is 13 residues long. CDR1 PRHDT and CDR2 FYEKMQ come from the germline V gene (reference sequence). The V gene lost 5 bases and the J gene lost 1 base, with 8 bases spanning the gap. DNA for the CDR3: TGTGCCAGCAGCCCCACAGAGAACACTGAAGCTTTCTTT. Amino acids: CASSPTENTEAFF.

The V and J genes are TRBV7-6 and TRBJ2-1; 7 bases fit TRBD1. The junction had 10 bases not matched to a gene; V was cut back by 2 bases and J by 3 bases. Looked up from germline, CDR1 is SGHVS and CDR2 is FNYEAQ. The CDR3 has 17 residues. The DNA for the CDR3 is TGTGCCAGCAGCTTACTTCAACAGGGGTCGGGCTACAATGAGCAGTTCTTC. It specifies CASSLLQQGSGYNEQFF.

J is TRBJ1-2 and V is TRBV13; D is perhaps TRBD1 (5 bases). The CDR3 is 13 amino acids. The V and J ends lost 0 bases and 7 bases respectively, with 9 bases between them. Germline assignment: CDR1 PRHDT and CDR2 FYEKMQ (reference sequence). The CDR3 loop is CASSLGTVRGYTF. CDR3 DNA sequence: TGTGCCAGCAGCTTAGGGACAGTTCGTGGCTACACCTTC.

The rearrangement joins TRBV4-3 to TRBJ2-3, with 13 bases matching TRBD2. Per the germline V gene, CDR1 is LGHNA and CDR2 is YSLEER. Trimming cost V 3 bases and J 3 bases; bases outside gene matches: 3. The CDR3 totals 16 residues. DNA of the CDR3: TGCGCCAGCAGCCAGGCGACTAGCGGGAGGACAGATACGCAGTATTTT. Its translation is CASSQATSGRTDTQYF.

This clone was seen a single time. This chain joins TRBV18 and TRBJ2-3; D is perhaps TRBD2 (6 bases). With 3 bases removed from V and 4 bases from J, the gap between germline ends came to 11 bases. The CDR3 contains 14 residues. Germline loops: CDR1 KGHSH, CDR2 LQKENI. The CDR3 DNA reads as TGTGCCAGCTCACCCCGGGGGACCGCAGATACGCAGTATTTT. Amino acids: CASSPRGTADTQYF.